The rows below give T cell receptor beta chains drawn from one sample of a study of blood T cell repertoires in COVID-19. Some clones are missing from TCRdb's copy, which holds only in-frame ones; the method was immunoSEQ multiplex PCR. The sample consists of about 150,000 clones, approximately 90% of them appearing once. Material for sequencing was peripheral blood. These TCRs come from a woman in her sixties or seventies with active or convalescent COVID-19. The CDR3 runs from the conserved cysteine through the conserved F or W. D genes are given only for firm matches. Rows may omit the clone size; those that give it use once, few, many or a size class.

v_call	cdr3_length	clone_size	j_call	d_call	cdr3_aa	cdr3_nt
TRBV12-3/TRBV12-4	13	-	TRBJ2-2	-	CASSPDRFGELFF	TGTGCCAGCAGCCCTGACAGATTTGGGGAGCTGTTTTTT
TRBV6-6	14	once	TRBJ1-1	-	CASNLVTGNTEAFF	TGTGCCAGCAACTTAGTTACAGGGAACACTGAAGCTTTCTTT
TRBV7-2	15	-	TRBJ1-1	-	CASSSFTGVGTEAFF	TGTGCCAGCAGCTCCTTTACAGGAGTGGGGACTGAAGCTTTCTTT
TRBV5-1	16	once	TRBJ2-1	TRBD2	CASSFNLAGAYNEQFF	TGCGCCAGCAGCTTCAATCTAGCGGGGGCATACAATGAGCAGTTCTTC
TRBV4-1	14	-	TRBJ1-5	-	CASSQAAGWQPQHF	TGCGCCAGCAGCCAAGCAGCAGGGTGGCAGCCCCAGCATTTT
TRBV6-5	15	-	TRBJ1-5	TRBD1	CASRDREEGNQPQHF	TGTGCCAGCAGGGACAGGGAGGAAGGCAATCAGCCCCAGCATTTT
TRBV19	16	-	TRBJ1-5	TRBD1	CASSPDRVEGNQPQHF	TGTGCCAGTAGCCCTGACAGGGTTGAAGGCAATCAGCCCCAGCATTTT
TRBV6-4	13	-	TRBJ1-6	-	CASSDSGGEPLHF	TGTGCCAGCAGTGACTCTGGAGGGGAACCCCTCCACTTT
TRBV7-9	15	-	TRBJ1-2	-	CASSLFDIGVGGYTF	TGTGCCAGCAGCTTATTTGACATCGGGGTGGGCGGCTACACCTTC
TRBV5-8	15	once	TRBJ2-5	TRBD2	CASSPQPGLQETQYF	TGTGCCAGCAGCCCGCAACCGGGACTACAAGAGACCCAGTACTTC
TRBV7-8	16	-	TRBJ2-1	TRBD1	CASSKRTGGSHSEQFF	TGTGCCAGCAGCAAAAGGACAGGGGGCTCTCATAGTGAGCAGTTCTTC
TRBV30	16	-	TRBJ1-5	-	CAWSGGADHSNQPQHF	TGTGCCTGGAGCGGTGGGGCCGATCATAGCAATCAGCCCCAGCATTTT
TRBV5-1	16	few	TRBJ2-1	TRBD1	CASSPAPGGENNEQFF	TGCGCCAGCAGCCCTGCCCCAGGGGGCGAAAACAATGAGCAGTTCTTC
TRBV24-1	15	few	TRBJ2-1	TRBD1	CATSDGQGSYNEQFF	TGTGCCACCAGTGACGGACAGGGCTCCTACAATGAGCAGTTCTTC
TRBV13	15	few	TRBJ2-2	-	CASSLLGGATGELFF	TGTGCCAGCAGCTTACTTGGGGGGGCCACCGGGGAGCTGTTTTTT
TRBV5-6	15	-	TRBJ1-1	TRBD1	CASSLGDRAYTEAFF	TGTGCCAGCAGCTTAGGGGACAGGGCCTACACTGAAGCTTTCTTT
TRBV11-2	15	-	TRBJ2-5	TRBD2	CASSLGGTSGETQYF	TGTGCCAGCAGCTTAGGGGGGACTAGCGGAGAGACCCAGTACTTC
TRBV12-3/TRBV12-4	11	-	TRBJ1-1	-	CASSPRRSAFF	TGTGCCAGCAGCCCGAGGAGGAGTGCTTTCTTT
TRBV10-3	13	-	TRBJ2-3	TRBD2	CAINSGGIDTQYF	TGTGCCATCAATAGCGGGGGGATAGATACGCAGTATTTT
TRBV25-1	14	once	TRBJ1-5	-	CASSEGQGHQPQHF	TGTGCCAGCAGTGAAGGGCAGGGTCATCAGCCCCAGCATTTT
TRBV7-2	16	-	TRBJ2-5	-	CASSLDLPRVQETQYF	TGTGCCAGCAGCTTAGACCTTCCCCGGGTCCAAGAGACCCAGTACTTC
TRBV7-6	16	-	TRBJ2-5	TRBD2	CASSLQGLAGQETQYF	TGTGCCAGCAGCTTACAGGGACTAGCGGGCCAAGAGACCCAGTACTTC
TRBV27	16	-	TRBJ1-4	TRBD1	CASSLLLTGVAEKLFF	TGTGCCAGCAGTTTATTGCTAACAGGGGTGGCTGAAAAACTGTTTTTT
TRBV11-1	15	once	TRBJ2-3	TRBD2	CASSLELARTDTQYF	TGTGCCAGCAGCTTAGAACTAGCGCGCACAGATACGCAGTATTTT
TRBV4-1	15	-	TRBJ2-1	-	CASSPLRTTLDEQFF	TGCGCCAGCAGCCCCCTCAGGACTACTCTAGATGAGCAGTTCTTC
TRBV9	19	once	TRBJ2-1	TRBD1	CASSVAGGGAKSSYNEQFF	TGTGCCAGCAGCGTAGCAGGGGGCGGAGCGAAGAGCTCCTACAATGAGCAGTTCTTC
TRBV18	17	-	TRBJ2-6	TRBD1	CASSPQDRGSGANVLTF	TGTGCCAGCTCACCACAGGACAGGGGGTCAGGGGCCAACGTCCTGACTTTC
TRBV19	14	once	TRBJ2-3	-	CASGRTTSTDTQYF	TGTGCCAGTGGAAGAACGACTAGCACAGATACGCAGTATTTT
TRBV19	16	-	TRBJ1-2	-	CASSTLTLGQSYGYTF	TGTGCCAGTAGTACACTGACTCTCGGACAGTCTTATGGCTACACCTTC
TRBV11-3	17	-	TRBJ2-1	TRBD2	CASSSGLAGEVYNEQFF	TGTGCCAGCAGCTCGGGACTAGCGGGGGAGGTTTACAATGAGCAGTTCTTC
TRBV18	15	-	TRBJ1-6	-	CASSPPAGRDSPLHF	TGTGCCAGCTCACCACCGGCCGGGCGGGATTCACCCCTCCACTTT
TRBV7-8	16	-	TRBJ1-2	-	CASSLGGGGIDSGYTF	TGTGCCAGCAGCTTAGGGGGAGGGGGGATAGATAGTGGCTACACCTTC
TRBV27	14	few	TRBJ1-1	-	CASSSLDRYTEAFF	TGTGCCAGCAGTTCCCTAGACAGGTACACTGAAGCTTTCTTT
TRBV2	15	-	TRBJ1-1	-	CASVAQGGVNTEAFF	TGTGCCAGCGTAGCCCAAGGGGGGGTGAACACTGAAGCTTTCTTT
TRBV4-3	14	-	TRBJ2-1	-	CASSQDRDNNEQFF	TGCGCCAGCAGCCAAGATCGGGATAACAATGAGCAGTTCTTC
TRBV6-5	13	few	TRBJ1-3	-	CSTALASGNTIYF	TGTTCGACAGCTCTGGCCTCTGGAAACACCATATATTTT
TRBV3-1/TRBV3-2	15	-	TRBJ1-1	TRBD1	CASILAGGMNTEAFF	TGTGCCAGCATTCTCGCAGGGGGCATGAACACTGAAGCTTTCTTT
TRBV29-1	12	once	TRBJ2-2	TRBD2	CSVAGGAGELFF	TGCAGCGTAGCGGGGGGGGCCGGGGAGCTGTTTTTT
TRBV10-3	12	-	TRBJ2-7	-	CAIQGEAYEQYF	TGTGCCATCCAGGGCGAAGCCTACGAGCAGTACTTC
TRBV6-6	13	-	TRBJ1-4	-	CASSYGGWEKLFF	TGTGCCAGCAGTTATGGGGGGTGGGAAAAACTGTTTTTT
TRBV5-1	16	-	TRBJ2-3	TRBD2	CASSFQGLAGGDTQYF	TGCGCCAGCAGCTTCCAGGGACTAGCGGGGGGAGATACGCAGTATTTT
TRBV12-5	14	-	TRBJ1-2	TRBD1	CASGWTGEGYGYTF	TGTGCTAGTGGCTGGACAGGGGAAGGCTATGGCTACACCTTC
TRBV2	14	-	TRBJ1-2	TRBD1	CASRLGQAIYGYTF	TGTGCCAGCAGGCTGGGACAGGCAATCTATGGCTACACCTTC
TRBV18	21	-	TRBJ2-3	-	CASSPLIGTFQDPTSTDTQYF	TGTGCCAGCTCACCGCTCATTGGGACTTTCCAAGATCCCACTAGCACAGATACGCAGTATTTT
TRBV19	16	once	TRBJ1-3	-	CASSGLAGDSGNTIYF	TGTGCCAGTAGTGGGTTGGCGGGAGACTCTGGAAACACCATATATTTT
TRBV5-6	14	-	TRBJ1-5	TRBD1	CASSLQGGNQPQHF	TGTGCCAGCAGCTTACAGGGGGGCAATCAGCCCCAGCATTTT
TRBV6-2/TRBV6-3	11	-	TRBJ2-3	-	CASSHTDTQYF	TGTGCCAGCAGTCACACAGATACGCAGTATTTT
TRBV20-1	18	once	TRBJ2-6	TRBD1	CSASGQTGGIAGANVLTF	TGCAGTGCTAGTGGACAGACAGGGGGCATTGCTGGGGCCAACGTCCTGACTTTC
TRBV4-3	16	-	TRBJ1-5	-	CASSQEARKSGQPQHF	TGCGCCAGCAGCCAAGAGGCCCGTAAGTCGGGTCAGCCCCAGCATTTT
TRBV6-5	13	-	TRBJ1-1	TRBD1	CASTQGAGTEAFF	TGTGCCAGCACCCAGGGGGCAGGCACTGAAGCTTTCTTT
TRBV4-3	14	-	TRBJ1-1	TRBD1	CASSQYRGALEAFF	TGCGCCAGCAGCCAATACAGGGGGGCTCTGGAAGCTTTCTTT